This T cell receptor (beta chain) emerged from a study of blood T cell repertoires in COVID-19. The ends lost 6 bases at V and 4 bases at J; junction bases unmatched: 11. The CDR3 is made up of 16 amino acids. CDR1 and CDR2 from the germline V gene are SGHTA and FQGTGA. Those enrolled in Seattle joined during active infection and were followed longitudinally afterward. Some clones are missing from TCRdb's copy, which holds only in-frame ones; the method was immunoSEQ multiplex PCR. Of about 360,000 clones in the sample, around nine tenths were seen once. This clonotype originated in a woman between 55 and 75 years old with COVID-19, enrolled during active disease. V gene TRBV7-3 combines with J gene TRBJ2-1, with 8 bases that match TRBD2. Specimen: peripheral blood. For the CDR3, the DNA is TGTGCCAGCAGTTTGAGGCGGGGGGCTACGTACAATGAGCAGTTCTTC. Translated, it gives CASSLRRGATYNEQFF. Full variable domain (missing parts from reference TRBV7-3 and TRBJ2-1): GAGVSQTPSNKVTEKGKYVELRCDPISGHTALYWYRQSLGQGPEFLIYFQGTGAADDSGLPNDRFFAVRPEGSVSTLKIQRTERGDSAVYLCASSLRRGATYNEQFFGPGTRLTVL.